The sample holds a few counts of the clone carrying this T cell receptor beta chain. What it binds is not known. As for time point: pre-sensitization, week 0. Described treatment: therapeutic diphenylcyclopropenone sensitization with weekly scalp DPC. This specimen belongs to a study of human T cells and chemical hapten exposure. Background on the study: On about 2 cm by about 2 cm of upper inner arm skin, sensitization was performed with 2% DPC. The patients, most of them female, presented with alopecia areata, totalis or universalis. Study-level points and caveats: The study found that DPC sensitization did not change TCRs above 1 in 1000 frequency.

Source study methods: Sample-level TCR yields exhibited a median of 95,638, with a range of roughly 20,000 to 690,600. Each CDR3 protein gets one entry after TCRdb re-called the RACE reads with MiXCR. It is TCRdb's table, rather than the study itself, that gives the V and J calls and clone size. The sample has 300,000 to 400,000 distinct CDR3 sequences; less than 6.5% are singletons. The TCR sequence derives from a woman aged 45-65 years with alopecia areata. Some clones in this sample may be carry-over from other donors' samples. The sequencing used whole blood, collected in connection with sensitization to the hapten diphenylcyclopropenone (DPC).

CDR3 region: CAISERGHSPLHF. The CDR3 coding sequence is TGTGCCATCAGTGAAAGGGGACATTCACCCCTCCACTTT. The genes are TRBV10-3 and TRBJ1-6, with D possibly TRBD1 on 5 matching bases. Germline V gene lookup returns CDR1 ENHRY and CDR2 SYGVKD. Trimming pared 3 bases from V and 8 bases from J, leaving 8 bases between. This CDR3 region has 13 residues.